The 22 T cell receptor beta chains presented below share a single source sample, sequenced in a study of T cell responses to AZD1222 COVID-19 vaccine (dated by TCRdb to 2020 to 2022). The method behind the library was the immunoSEQ multiplex PCR assay. TCRdb's version of the immuneACCESS table is confined to in-frame rearrangements and falls short of the full clone set. An unresolved V gene accounts for under half of the shortfall where checked; the remainder is of unknown origin. The sample has about 170,000 clones on record, just over 90% of them singletons. The ten most abundant clones make up approximately 1.5% of the sample. The sample's time point label is to be understood as: baseline before first vaccination. The sequenced sample was peripheral blood, obtained on day 0 of AZD1222 vaccination. The receptors stem from an adult in good health.

This clone has just one count. The V and J genes are TRBV11-2 and TRBJ2-3; 9 bases are shared with TRBD1. The germline V gene encodes CDR1 SGHAT and CDR2 FQNNGV. After removal of 4 bases from V and 4 bases from J, the junction contained 3 bases not matched to a gene. The CDR3 extends over 14 amino acids. DNA of the CDR3: TGTGCCAGCAGCTCGGGACAGGGCTCAGATACGCAGTATTTT. Translating gives CASSSGQGSDTQYF.

This clone was observed a single time. The rearrangement links TRBV5-1 to TRBJ1-2, with D possibly TRBD1 on 5 matching bases. The CDR3 covers 15 residues. CDR1 and CDR2 from the germline V gene are SGHRS and YFSETQ. V was trimmed by 4 bases and J by 4 bases, leaving 17 bases between them. This CDR3 is CASSPISLGGYGYTF. The DNA for the CDR3 is TGCGCCAGCAGCCCGATTAGTCTTGGGGGCTATGGCTACACCTTC.

This chain joins TRBV19 and TRBJ1-1; possibly TRBD1 for D (6 bases). V lost 1 base to trimming and J lost 6 bases, with 9 bases between them. CDR1 and CDR2 from the germline V gene are LNHDA and SQIVND (reference sequence). The CDR3 has 13 amino acids. CDR3 sequence (DNA): TGTGCCAGTAGTATAGTGGGGGCCGCTGAAGCTTTCTTT. Protein sequence: CASSIVGAAEAFF. Supplemented by reference TRBV19 and TRBJ1-1, the full variable domain reads DGGITQSPKYLFRKEGQNVTLSCEQNLNHDAMYWYRQDPGQGLRLIYYSQIVNDFQKGDIAEGYSVSREKKESFPLTVTSAQKNPTAFYLCASSIVGAAEAFFGQGTRLTVV.

The genes are TRBV27 and TRBJ1-2; TRBD1 might be the D (6 bases). The V gene lost 5 bases and the J gene lost 0 bases, with 22 bases spanning the gap. The CDR3 runs to 18 residues. Germline-derived CDR1 and CDR2 are MNHEY and SMNVEV (reference sequence). The CDR3 bases are TGTGCCAGCAGTGCGACAGGAGGATTAATTGGATCTAACTATGGCTACACCTTC. It translates to CASSATGGLIGSNYGYTF.

The J gene is TRBJ1-2, the V gene TRBV6-5; TRBD1 agrees at 8 bases. The V gene's germline CDR1 is MNHEY and CDR2 SVGAGI. The CDR3 is made up of 13 amino acids. J gave up 4 bases and V 4 bases, and 2 bases lay outside the gene matches. DNA of the CDR3: TGTGCCAGCAGTTTGGACAGGGCCTATGGCTACACCTTC. It yields the protein CASSLDRAYGYTF.

The chain combines TRBV11-3 with TRBJ2-2, with D tentatively TRBD1 or TRBD2 (5 bases each). V lost 11 bases to trimming and J lost 8 bases, with 18 bases between them. CDR1 and CDR2 (germline): SGHNT, YENEEA. The CDR3 runs 13 residues. CDR3 region: CACRDDLVGELFF. The DNA of the CDR3 is TGTGCCTGCCGGGACGACTTAGTGGGGGAGCTGTTTTTT.

The chain joins TRBV28 to TRBJ1-5; the D gene is possibly TRBD1 (5 bases). Per germline, CDR1 MDHEN and CDR2 SYDVKM. The CDR3 is 12 residues long. V dropped 8 bases and J dropped 3 bases, with 8 bases sitting between them. The CDR3 spells CASGQFNQPQHF. CDR3 sequence (DNA): TGTGCCAGCGGACAATTCAATCAGCCCCAGCATTTT.

The chain has TRBV28 and TRBJ2-2; 8 bases match TRBD2. V lost 5 bases and J lost 6; bases outside the gene matches: 8. The CDR3 covers 15 residues. From germline, CDR1 is MDHEN and CDR2 SYDVKM. The CDR3 bases are TGTGCCAGCAGTCACCGGGGGGGCCTCGCCGGGGAGCTGTTTTTT. This translates into CASSHRGGLAGELFF.

This chain connects TRBV6-1 to TRBJ1-2, with D hard to call. The CDR3 has 12 amino acids. Trimming cost V 2 bases and J 4 bases, with 5 bases left between them. Germline assignment: CDR1 MNHNS and CDR2 SASEGT. The CDR3 DNA reads as TGTGCCAGCAGTGAATCCAGCTATGGCTACACCTTC. Amino acid sequence: CASSESSYGYTF.

V gene TRBV11-3 combines with J gene TRBJ1-1; D is perhaps TRBD1 (6 bases). V lost 4 bases and J lost 6, with 15 bases in between. Germline lookup yields CDR1 SGHNT and CDR2 YENEEA. The CDR3 sequence is 14 residues long. The CDR3 spells CASSSPSRGSEAFF. CDR3 in DNA: TGTGCCAGCAGCTCCCCTTCCAGGGGCTCTGAAGCTTTCTTT. The variable domain in full, with the rest retrieved from reference TRBV11-3 and TRBJ1-1, is EAGVVQSPRYKIIEKKQPVAFWCNPISGHNTLYWYLQNLGQGPELLIRYENEEAVDDSQLPKDRFSAERLKGVDSTLKIQPAELGDSAVYLCASSSPSRGSEAFFGQGTRLTVV.

The sample holds one count of this clone. The chain employs TRBV7-2 and TRBJ1-5, with unresolved D. Germline CDR1 SGHTA, CDR2 FQGNSA. The CDR3 totals 14 residues. Trimming stripped 1 base from V and 2 bases from J, with 6 bases between. CDR3 nucleotide sequence: TGTGCCAGCAGCTTAGACCAGGGCAATCAGCCCCAGCATTTT. This translates into CASSLDQGNQPQHF.

The chain links TRBV7-2 to TRBJ2-1, with 11 nucleotides matching TRBD2. The germline gives CDR1 SGHTA, CDR2 FQGNSA. V trimming: 5 bases; J trimming: 10 bases; junction bases outside the gene matches: 13. The CDR3 spans 16 residues. The DNA for the CDR3 is TGTGCCAGCAGCCCAAGGCGTAGCGGGGGGGCGCGGGAGCAGTTCTTC. It codes for CASSPRRSGGAREQFF.

The chain employs TRBV5-1 and TRBJ2-3; 8 positions agree with TRBD1. CDR1 SGHRS and CDR2 YFSETQ come from the germline V gene. The V gene end was trimmed by 4 bases and the J gene end by 0 bases; junction bases not matched to a gene: 10. The CDR3 spans 17 residues. The DNA of the CDR3 is TGCGCCAGCAGCCCCGGACAGGGTCGATCTAGCACAGATACGCAGTATTTT. It translates to CASSPGQGRSSTDTQYF. The variable domain in full, with the rest retrieved from reference TRBV5-1 and TRBJ2-3, is KAGVTQTPRYLIKTRGQQVTLSCSPISGHRSVSWYQQTPGQGLQFLFEYFSETQRNKGNFPGRFSGRQFSNSRSEMNVSTLELGDSALYLCASSPGQGRSSTDTQYFGPGTRLTVL.

This rearrangement joins TRBV6-1 to TRBJ2-3; D ambiguous. CDR1 is MNHNS and CDR2 is SASEGT in the germline V gene. This CDR3 contains 14 residues. V was trimmed by 2 bases and J by 1 base, leaving 7 bases between them. CDR3 coding DNA: TGTGCCAGCAGTGAAATGACGGGCACAGATACGCAGTATTTT. This encodes CASSEMTGTDTQYF.

The gene calls are TRBV10-3 and TRBJ1-5, with TRBD1 matching over 8 bases. Germline CDR1 reads ENHRY; CDR2 reads SYGVKD. The J segment lost 3 bases and the V segment lost 2 bases, leaving 0 bases of the junction unmatched. The CDR3 sequence is 14 residues long. The DNA for the CDR3 is TGTGCCATCAGTGAGCAGGGGGCCAATCAGCCCCAGCATTTT. Encoded protein: CAISEQGANQPQHF.

The chain combines TRBV6-4 with TRBJ1-6, with 7 bases fitting TRBD1. Germline trimming cut 4 bases from V and 6 bases from J; bases unmatched to any gene: 6. This CDR3 spans 15 amino acids. CDR1 MRHNA and CDR2 SNTAGT come from the germline V gene. CDR3: CASSVRTGVNSPLHF. The CDR3, as DNA: TGTGCCAGCAGTGTTAGGACAGGTGTTAATTCACCCCTCCACTTT.

V and J are TRBV3-1 (or the pseudogene TRBV3-2) and TRBJ2-1; 13 nucleotides agree with TRBD2. In germline, CDR1 is LGHDT, CDR2 YNNKEL (reference sequence). The CDR3 has 17 residues. With V trimmed by 2 bases and J by 9 bases, 10 bases remained unmatched. The CDR3, as DNA: TGTGCCAGCAGCCAATTGGTACTAGCGGGGGGGCGAGGTGAGCAGTTCTTC. This translates into CASSQLVLAGGRGEQFF.

The rearrangement links TRBV24-1 to TRBJ1-2, with no clear D. Deletions cut 3 bases from V and 11 bases from J, with 18 bases between. The V gene's germline CDR1 is KGHDR and CDR2 SFDVKD. This CDR3 spans 14 amino acids. The CDR3 bases are TGTGCCACCAGTGATACTAACCGGCAGCACCCTTACACCTTC. Residues: CATSDTNRQHPYTF.

The chain joins TRBV28 to TRBJ1-1; D may be TRBD1 (5 bases). V was trimmed by 6 bases and J by 4 bases, leaving 12 bases between them. The germline gives CDR1 MDHEN, CDR2 SYDVKM. CDR3 length: 13 residues. The CDR3 is CASRTPGSTEAFF. The CDR3 DNA is TGTGCCAGCAGAACCCCAGGGTCCACTGAAGCTTTCTTT.

The genes are TRBV11-3 and TRBJ2-1; D remains ambiguous. Germline lookup yields CDR1 SGHNT and CDR2 YENEEA. V was shortened by 1 base and J by 0 bases, with 7 bases between the two germline ends. The CDR3 extends over 15 amino acids. The CDR3 DNA is TGTGCCAGCAGCTTAGTCTGGGGCTCCTACAATGAGCAGTTCTTC. Its protein product is CASSLVWGSYNEQFF.

The chain employs TRBV4-3 and TRBJ1-1, with D hard to call. Per germline, CDR1 LGHNA and CDR2 YSLEER. This CDR3 spans 16 amino acids. Deletions cut 0 bases from V and 4 bases from J, with 15 bases between. The CDR3 nucleotides are TGCGCCAGCAGCCAAGAAGTGGCAATGGTCCGCACTGAAGCTTTCTTT. Amino acid sequence: CASSQEVAMVRTEAFF.

This chain uses TRBV9 with TRBJ2-1; TRBD2 matches 8 bases. The CDR3 totals 13 residues. After removal of 3 bases from V and 8 bases from J, the junction contained 4 bases not matched to a gene. CDR1 is SGDLS, CDR2 YYNGEE, per germline. DNA of the CDR3: TGTGCCAGCAGCGGCGGGGGGCAGGATGAGCAGTTCTTC. The encoded protein is CASSGGGQDEQFF. The full variable domain, in which reference TRBV9 and TRBJ2-1 provide the parts outside the CDR3, is DSGVTQTPKHLITATGQRVTLRCSPRSGDLSVYWYQQSLDQGLQFLIQYYNGEERAKGNILERFSAQQFPDLHSELNLSSLELGDSALYFCASSGGGQDEQFFGPGTRLTVL.